Sequencing of this T cell receptor (beta chain) was carried out in a study of T cells in Graves' hyperthyroidism and ophthalmopathy. This clonotype was observed many times. Its antigen is as yet unknown. Germline values: CDR1 MNHNY, CDR2 SVGAGI (reference sequence). The CDR3 covers 14 residues. Deletions cut 2 bases from V and 7 bases from J, with 11 bases between. Regarding the study as a whole: Researchers found most expanded thyroid clonotypes above 0.001 in blood as well.

RNA transcripts were the template for amplifying TCR beta CDR3 regions. RT-PCR in the first round (using the HTBI primer set) targeted the TCR CDR3. MiXCR was run by TCRdb on the multiplex PCR reads, yielding one entry per CDR3 protein. The data hold approximately 150,000 distinct CDR3 sequences, with about 9% observed a single time. Exclusion of a patient resulted from uncontrolled infection, other autoimmune disease, pregnancy or lactation. Clinical symptoms, serum thyroxine and TRAb, thyroid ultrasound and orbital computed tomography together formed the diagnostic basis. The study collected blood at first hyperthyroidism diagnosis, before any ophthalmopathy symptoms arose.

This rearrangement joins TRBV6-6 to TRBJ2-2; D may correspond to TRBD1 or TRBD2 (5 bases each). Sequencing was performed on blood. This receptor was taken from a woman aged 18-35 years with Graves' hyperthyroidism that later progressed to Graves' ophthalmopathy. For the CDR3, the DNA is TGTGCCAGCAGTTACCCCCTGGGGGACGGGGAGCTGTTTTTT. Translated: CASSYPLGDGELFF.